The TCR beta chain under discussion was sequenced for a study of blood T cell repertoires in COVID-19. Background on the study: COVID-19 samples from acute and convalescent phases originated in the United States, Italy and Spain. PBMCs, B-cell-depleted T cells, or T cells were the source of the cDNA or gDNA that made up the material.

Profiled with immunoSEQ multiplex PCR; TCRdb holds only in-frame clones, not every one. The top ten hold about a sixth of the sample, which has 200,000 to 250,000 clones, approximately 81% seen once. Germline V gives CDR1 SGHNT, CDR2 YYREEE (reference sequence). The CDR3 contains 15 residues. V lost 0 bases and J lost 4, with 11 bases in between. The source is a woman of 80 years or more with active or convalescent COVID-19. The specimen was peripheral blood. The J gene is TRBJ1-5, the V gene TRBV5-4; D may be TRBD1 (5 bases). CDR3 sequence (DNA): TGTGCCAGCAGCTTGGAGGCAGGGTTGAATCAGCCCCAGCATTTT. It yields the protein CASSLEAGLNQPQHF.